This T cell receptor (beta chain) was observed in a study of cytomegalovirus exposure and HLA in healthy donors. Across the study: Findings of an earlier analysis included some 120 million unique TCR beta sequences from roughly 180 million T cells.

Researchers ran the PCR with 60 Vbeta and 13 Jbeta primers. Here immunoSEQ multiplex PCR was the method, and the copy in TCRdb shows in-frame clones only, minus some. The table lists around 100,000 clones. Deletions cut 2 bases from V and 6 bases from J, with 11 bases between. CDR1 and CDR2 (germline): LNHNV, YYDKDF (reference sequence). The length of the CDR3 is 14 residues. This receptor was taken from a man aged 40-50 years in good health and CMV-seronegative. V gene TRBV15 combines with J gene TRBJ2-1; D is ambiguous. The sequencing sample was made of PBMCs. CDR3 sequence: CATSRPKALNEQFF. CDR3 sequence (DNA): TGTGCCACCAGCAGACCCAAAGCCCTCAATGAGCAGTTCTTC.